The 32 T cell receptor gamma chains reported below all come from one sample, sequenced in a study of Vδ1+ human thymocytes. Study-wide results and caveats: Highly polyclonal TRG and TRD repertoires with Gaussian CDR3 length distributions appeared in thymus.

The template was reverse-transcribed extracted RNA. Multiplex PCR used pooled V-gene forward primers and a constant-region reverse primer to amplify CDR3s. TCRdb ran CATT on the multiplex PCR reads. The table includes 25,000 to 35,000 gamma-chain clones, over 15% detected once. The antigens for these receptors are not known. Sequencing was done on a sample of Vdelta1+ gamma-delta thymocytes from the thymus. The sample's subset: FACS-sorted CD3+ TCRalphabeta- TCRVdelta1+ TCRVdelta2- thymocytes. These receptors all stem from a boy under two years old who had congenital heart surgery.

This clone was seen a handful of times. The chain recombines TRGV8 with TRGJ1 or TRGJ2. The germline CDR1 and CDR2 sequences are VENAVY and YDSYNSRV. Trimming at V came to 5 bases and at J to 12 bases, leaving 10 bases not matched to a gene. The CDR3 runs to 11 residues. The CDR3 region has the DNA TGTGCCACCTGGGGGGAGAGGAGGAAACTCTTT. This sequence encodes CATWGERRKLF.

This clone rates as medium-sized (0.01 to 0.1%). Other nucleotide sequences in the sample specify the same CDR3. V gene TRGV5 combines with J gene TRGJ1 or TRGJ2. The junction had 4 bases not matched to a gene; V was cut back by 0 bases and J by 8 bases. The CDR3 has 12 amino acids. Germline CDR1 is VINAFY and CDR2 is YDVSNSKD. The CDR3 region is CATWDRLNKKLF. DNA for the CDR3: TGTGCCACCTGGGACAGGCTAAATAAGAAACTCTTT.

The J gene is TRGJ1 or TRGJ2, the V gene TRGV9. V was clipped by 3 bases and J by 11 bases; unmatched bases: 10. This CDR3 comprises 12 residues. The germline V gene has CDR1 GITISATS and CDR2 ISYDGTV (reference sequence). CDR3: CALWETPGEKLF. For the CDR3, the DNA is TGTGCCTTGTGGGAGACCCCGGGGGAGAAACTCTTT.

Regarding this clone: One junction end disagrees with the germline gene, perhaps due to a read error. The gene calls are TRGV5 and TRGJP1. Germline V gene sequence: CDR1 VINAFY, CDR2 YDVSNSKD. The CDR3 sequence is 15 residues long. Here the CDR3 DNA reads TGTGCCACCTGGGACAGGCTTACCACTGGTTGGTTCGAGATATTT. Protein: CATWDRLTTGWFEIF.

The V and J genes are TRGV4 and TRGJ1 or TRGJ2. The CDR3 has 14 residues. The V gene's germline CDR1 is EGSTGY and CDR2 YDSYTSSV. The V gene end was trimmed by 0 bases and the J gene end by 5 bases; junction bases not matched to a gene: 7. CDR3 in amino acids: CATWDGHLHYKKLF. Here the CDR3 DNA reads TGTGCCACCTGGGATGGGCATCTCCATTATAAGAAACTCTTT.

The rearrangement joins TRGV9 to TRGJ1 or TRGJ2. Germline CDR1 and CDR2: GITISATS and ISYDGTV (reference sequence). Trimming removed 5 bases from V and 5 bases from J; junction bases left unmatched: 6. CDR3 length equals 12 residues. CDR3 protein: CALWAPNYKKLF. CDR3 bases: TGTGCCTTGTGGGCCCCAAATTATAAGAAACTCTTT.

In this sample, this clone is medium-sized. The sample contains more than one DNA sequence encoding this CDR3. The V and J genes are TRGV9 and TRGJ1 or TRGJ2. Germline V gives CDR1 GITISATS, CDR2 ISYDGTV (reference sequence). The CDR3 extends over 13 amino acids. The ends lost 2 bases at V and 2 bases at J; junction bases unmatched: 3. Written as DNA, the CDR3 is TGTGCCTTGTGGGAGGCCTATTATTATAAGAAACTCTTT. Translation: CALWEAYYYKKLF.

The genes are TRGV8 and TRGJ1 or TRGJ2. The CDR3 spans 13 residues. Germline V gene sequence: CDR1 VENAVY, CDR2 YDSYNSRV. Trimming at V came to 5 bases and at J to 10 bases, leaving 14 bases not matched to a gene. CDR3 in DNA: TGTGCCACCTGGGGCGGGTCGGCCCAAAAGAAACTCTTT. Translating gives CATWGGSAQKKLF.

V is TRGV4 and J is TRGJP2. This CDR3 comprises 11 residues. V shed 5 bases, J shed 8 bases, and the junction held 2 bases outside the gene matches. Germline lookup yields CDR1 EGSTGY and CDR2 YDSYTSSV. The CDR3 DNA follows: TGTGCCACCTGGGGAGATTGGATCAAGACGTTT. Encoded protein: CATWGDWIKTF.

This clone occurred a few times. V and J are TRGV4 and TRGJ1 or TRGJ2. Germline CDR1 reads EGSTGY; CDR2 reads YDSYTSSV. The CDR3 has 11 residues. Losses at the gene ends were 2 bases for V and 10 bases for J; bases not matched to a gene: 5. The chain's CDR3 is CATWDARKKLF. The CDR3, as DNA: TGTGCCACCTGGGATGCCAGGAAGAAACTCTTT.

The rearrangement links TRGV5 to TRGJ1 or TRGJ2. CDR1 is VINAFY, CDR2 YDVSNSKD, per germline. The CDR3 has 14 amino acids. After removal of 5 bases from V and 4 bases from J, the junction contained 11 bases not matched to a gene. For the CDR3, the DNA is TGTGCCACCTGGGGATACAGGGCGTATTATAAGAAACTCTTT. Residues: CATWGYRAYYKKLF.

The chain employs TRGV9 and TRGJ1 or TRGJ2. The germline V gene encodes CDR1 GITISATS and CDR2 ISYDGTV (reference sequence). The CDR3 is 16 residues long. J was trimmed by 0 bases and V by 2 bases; bases with no gene match: 10. CDR3 in amino acids: CALWEGPETNYYKKLF. CDR3 DNA: TGTGCCTTGTGGGAGGGCCCCGAGACGAATTATTATAAGAAACTCTTT.

The chain employs TRGV3 and TRGJ1 or TRGJ2. Trimming cost V 3 bases and J 12 bases; bases outside gene matches: 5. CDR1 is VTNTFY and CDR2 is YDVSTARD in the germline V gene (reference sequence). This CDR3 region has 10 residues. The CDR3 DNA is TGTGCCACCTGGGACGAGGGGAAACTCTTT. Translated: CATWDEGKLF.

This clone was counted a few times. The chain is built from TRGV3 and TRGJ1 or TRGJ2. With 0 bases clipped from V and 2 bases from J, the junction kept 7 bases outside the gene matches. Germline V gene data show CDR1 as VTNTFY and CDR2 as YDVSTARD (reference sequence). The CDR3 length is 15 residues. CDR3 in amino acids: CATWDRPLDYYKKLF. The CDR3 region has the DNA TGTGCCACCTGGGACAGGCCACTGGATTATTATAAGAAACTCTTT.

This clone was detected only a few times. This same CDR3 is encoded by further DNA sequences in the sample. The V and J genes are TRGV5 and TRGJ1 or TRGJ2. Germline lookup yields CDR1 VINAFY and CDR2 YDVSNSKD. V lost 0 bases and J lost 7; bases outside the gene matches: 6. The CDR3 length is 13 residues. The CDR3 nucleotides are TGTGCCACCTGGGACAGGCCTGGCTATAAGAAACTCTTT. Protein: CATWDRPGYKKLF.

This sequence joins TRGV3 and TRGJ1 or TRGJ2. Trimming at V came to 1 base and at J to 6 bases, leaving 3 bases not matched to a gene. In germline, CDR1 is VTNTFY, CDR2 YDVSTARD (reference sequence). CDR3 length: 12 amino acids. In nucleotides, the CDR3 is TGTGCCACCTGGGACAGAGTTTATAAGAAACTCTTT. Its translation is CATWDRVYKKLF.

As concerns this clone: The sample has other DNA sequences that encode this CDR3 too. The rearrangement joins TRGV9 to TRGJP. With 0 bases clipped from V and 6 bases from J, the junction kept 5 bases outside the gene matches. In germline, CDR1 is GITISATS, CDR2 ISYDGTV (reference sequence). This CDR3 has 17 amino acids. The CDR3 sequence is CALWEVSGELGKKIKVF. For the CDR3, the DNA is TGTGCCTTGTGGGAGGTGTCAGGAGAGTTGGGCAAAAAAATCAAGGTATTT.

This clone was detected once. The chain couples TRGV4 to TRGJ1 or TRGJ2. The CDR3 spans 12 residues. After removal of 5 bases from V and 10 bases from J, the junction contained 11 bases not matched to a gene. The V gene's germline CDR1 is EGSTGY and CDR2 YDSYTSSV. CDR3 nucleotide sequence: TGTGCCACCTGGGCGGACTCCTCGAAGAAACTCTTT. Amino acids: CATWADSSKKLF.

This clone was seen a few times. The identical CDR3 is also encoded by other nucleotide sequences in the sample. The chain recombines TRGV2 with TRGJ1 or TRGJ2. Germline-derived CDR1 and CDR2 are EGSNGY and YDSYNSKV. The CDR3 runs 13 residues. V was pared by 0 bases and J by 7 bases, with 6 bases of the junction left unmatched. The CDR3 protein is CATWDGRRYKKLF. DNA of the CDR3: TGTGCCACCTGGGACGGGCGACGGTATAAGAAACTCTTT.

This clone was detected a few times. The V call is TRGV9, the J call TRGJP1. Germline V lookup: CDR1 GITISATS, CDR2 ISYDGTV (reference sequence). The V and J ends lost 6 bases and 2 bases, in that order; junction bases with no gene match: 0. The CDR3 totals 12 residues. CDR3 loop: CALWTTGWFKIF. The CDR3 DNA follows: TGTGCCTTGTGGACCACTGGTTGGTTCAAGATATTT.

In this sample, this clone turned up a few times. J is TRGJ1 or TRGJ2 and V is TRGV4. From germline, CDR1 is EGSTGY and CDR2 YDSYTSSV. The junction had 5 bases not matched to a gene; V was cut back by 3 bases and J by 9 bases. The CDR3 totals 11 residues. The CDR3 coding sequence is TGTGCCACCTGGGATATTCGTAAGAAACTCTTT. It is translated as CATWDIRKKLF.

This clone was recorded a few times. V and J are TRGV9 and TRGJP1. CDR1 GITISATS and CDR2 ISYDGTV come from the germline V gene (reference sequence). Trimming at V came to 3 bases and at J to 0 bases, leaving 4 bases not matched to a gene. The CDR3 length is 15 residues. The DNA for the CDR3 is TGTGCCTTGTGGGAGTTCCATACCACTGGTTGGTTCAAGATATTT. The encoded protein is CALWEFHTTGWFKIF.

The chain is built from TRGV5 and TRGJ1 or TRGJ2. V shed 3 bases and J 3 bases; nucleotides not matched to a gene: 5. Looked up from germline, CDR1 is VINAFY and CDR2 is YDVSNSKD. This CDR3 spans 13 amino acids. The CDR3 loop reads CATWDPVYYKKLF. CDR3 sequence (DNA): TGTGCCACCTGGGACCCCGTTTATTATAAGAAACTCTTT.

This clone was detected only a few times. This chain links TRGV8 with TRGJP1. V shed 7 bases and J 8 bases; nucleotides not matched to a gene: 10. The CDR3 spans 13 residues. Germline loops: CDR1 VENAVY, CDR2 YDSYNSRV. The CDR3 DNA follows: TGTGCCACCTGCCTATGTGGGGGTTGGTTCAAGATATTT. This encodes CATCLCGGWFKIF.

For this clone: A much larger clone sits a single nucleotide away, making a read error possible. The same CDR3 also results from other DNA sequences found in this sample. The chain carries TRGV5 and TRGJ1 or TRGJ2. V shed 5 bases, J shed 4 bases, and the junction held 5 bases outside the gene matches. CDR1 is VINAFY, CDR2 YDVSNSKD, per germline. The CDR3 runs 12 residues. CDR3 in amino acids: CATWARYYKKLF. In nucleotides, the CDR3 is TGTGCCACCTGGGCCAGATATTATAAGAAACTCTTT.

Concerning this clone itself: Other DNA sequences in the sample encode the same CDR3. This chain joins TRGV3 and TRGJ1 or TRGJ2. The germline V gene has CDR1 VTNTFY and CDR2 YDVSTARD (reference sequence). This CDR3 spans 14 amino acids. V shed 0 bases and J 4 bases; nucleotides not matched to a gene: 6. The CDR3 sequence: CATWDRQEYYKKLF. Here the CDR3 DNA reads TGTGCCACCTGGGACAGGCAGGAGTATTATAAGAAACTCTTT.

In the case of this clone: Its ends do not fully match the called genes, so a read error is possible. The genes are TRGV8 and TRGJP2. The length of the CDR3 is 13 residues. The V gene's germline CDR1 is VENAVY and CDR2 YDSYNSRV. In nucleotides, the CDR3 is TGTGCCGCCTGGGATAGTCGTGATTGGATCAAGACGTTT. This encodes CAAWDSRDWIKTF.

The J gene is TRGJP, the V gene TRGV9. The CDR3 is made up of 18 amino acids. V shed 0 bases and J 7 bases; nucleotides not matched to a gene: 9. Germline CDR1 is GITISATS and CDR2 is ISYDGTV (reference sequence). CDR3 residues: CALWEVQLGELGKKIKVF. CDR3 sequence (DNA): TGTGCCTTGTGGGAGGTGCAATTAGGCGAGTTGGGCAAAAAAATCAAGGTATTT.

This clone appeared a few times. This CDR3 is also generated by other DNA sequences in the sample. The genes are TRGV4 and TRGJ1 or TRGJ2. The junction had 9 bases not matched to a gene; V was cut back by 4 bases and J by 3 bases. The CDR3 sequence is 14 residues long. From germline, CDR1 is EGSTGY and CDR2 YDSYTSSV. The CDR3 sequence: CATWDGLVYYKKLF. The CDR3, as DNA: TGTGCCACCTGGGACGGGCTCGTTTATTATAAGAAACTCTTT.

This clone has more than one count but fewer than ten. In the same sample, other DNA sequences code for this CDR3. The chain carries TRGV9 and TRGJP1. Germline loops: CDR1 GITISATS, CDR2 ISYDGTV (reference sequence). The trim removed 1 base at V and 8 bases at J, leaving 4 bases unmatched. The CDR3 length is 13 residues. The CDR3 bases are TGTGCCTTGTGGGAGGTACGGGGTTGGTTCAAGATATTT. Protein product: CALWEVRGWFKIF.

This clone has only a few counts. The gene calls are TRGV2 and TRGJ1 or TRGJ2. The CDR3 runs 13 residues. The J segment lost 7 bases and the V segment lost 0 bases, leaving 6 bases of the junction unmatched. CDR1 and CDR2 from the germline V gene are EGSNGY and YDSYNSKV. The DNA for the CDR3 is TGTGCCACCTGGGACGGGTCCTTCTATAAGAAACTCTTT. Amino acids: CATWDGSFYKKLF.

This chain uses TRGV4 with TRGJ1 or TRGJ2. With 4 bases clipped from V and 16 bases from J, the junction kept 13 bases outside the gene matches. The CDR3 spans 11 residues. Germline-derived CDR1 and CDR2 are EGSTGY and YDSYTSSV. The DNA of the CDR3 is TGTGCCACCTGGGACAACCTCAAGGGGCTCTTT. Encoded protein: CATWDNLKGLF.